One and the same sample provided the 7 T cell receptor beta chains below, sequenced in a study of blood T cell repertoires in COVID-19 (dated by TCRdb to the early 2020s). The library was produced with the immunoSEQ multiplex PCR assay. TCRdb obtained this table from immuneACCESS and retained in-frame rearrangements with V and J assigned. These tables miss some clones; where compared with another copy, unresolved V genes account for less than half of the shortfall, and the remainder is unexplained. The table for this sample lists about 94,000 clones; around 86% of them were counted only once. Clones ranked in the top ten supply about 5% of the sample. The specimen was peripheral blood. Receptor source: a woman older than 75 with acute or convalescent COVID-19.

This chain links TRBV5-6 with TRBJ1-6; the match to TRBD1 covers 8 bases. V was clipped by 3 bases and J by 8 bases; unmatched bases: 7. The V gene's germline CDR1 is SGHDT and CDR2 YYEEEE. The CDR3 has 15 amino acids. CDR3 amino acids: CASSSGQAVHSPLHF. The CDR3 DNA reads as TGTGCCAGCAGCTCGGGACAGGCGGTCCATTCACCCCTCCACTTT.

The CDR3 sequence: CASRQDSGANVLTF. DNA for the CDR3: TGTGCCAGTAGACAGGACTCTGGGGCCAACGTCCTGACTTTC. The chain is built from TRBV19 and TRBJ2-6, with a weak D call TRBD1 (5 bases). Trimming removed 6 bases from V and 0 bases from J, with 6 bases in between. This CDR3 is 14 amino acids long. Germline loops: CDR1 LNHDA, CDR2 SQIVND (reference sequence).

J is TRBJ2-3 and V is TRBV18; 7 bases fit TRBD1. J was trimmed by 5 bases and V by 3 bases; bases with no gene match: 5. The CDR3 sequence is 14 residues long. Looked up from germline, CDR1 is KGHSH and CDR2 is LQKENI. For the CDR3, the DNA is TGTGCCAGCTCACCTCGGCAGGGGGAAGATACGCAGTATTTT. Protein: CASSPRQGEDTQYF.

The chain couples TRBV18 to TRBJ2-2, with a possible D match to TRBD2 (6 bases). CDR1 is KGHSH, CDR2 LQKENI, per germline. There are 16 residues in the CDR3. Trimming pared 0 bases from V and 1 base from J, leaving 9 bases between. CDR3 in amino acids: CASSPPNSGNTGELFF. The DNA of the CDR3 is TGTGCCAGCTCACCACCAAATAGCGGGAACACCGGGGAGCTGTTTTTT.

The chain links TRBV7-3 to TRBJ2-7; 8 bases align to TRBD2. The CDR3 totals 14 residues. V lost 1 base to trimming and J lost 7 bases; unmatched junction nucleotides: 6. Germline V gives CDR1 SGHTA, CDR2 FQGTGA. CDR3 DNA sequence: TGTGCCAGCAGCTTAAGAGGGGGACTAGGGGAGCAGTACTTC. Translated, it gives CASSLRGGLGEQYF.

The CDR3 region has the DNA TGTGCCAGCAGCCGATGGGACAGGGATCGCAATGAGCAGTTCTTC. This codes for CASSRWDRDRNEQFF. This sequence joins TRBV5-4 and TRBJ2-1; TRBD1 matches 9 bases. CDR1 is SGHNT, CDR2 YYREEE, per germline (reference sequence). V was pared by 4 bases and J by 6 bases, with 8 bases of the junction left unmatched. The CDR3 is 15 amino acids. The whole variable domain, filled in from reference TRBV5-4 and TRBJ2-1, reads ETGVTQSPTHLIKTRGQQVTLRCSSQSGHNTVSWYQQALGQGPQFIFQYYREEENGRGNFPPRFSGLQFPNYSSELNVNALELDDSALYLCASSRWDRDRNEQFFGPGTRLTVL.

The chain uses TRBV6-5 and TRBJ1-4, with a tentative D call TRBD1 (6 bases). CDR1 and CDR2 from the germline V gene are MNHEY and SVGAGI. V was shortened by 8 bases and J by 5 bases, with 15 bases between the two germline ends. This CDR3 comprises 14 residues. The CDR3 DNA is TGTGCCAGCTTAGGGGGACACTTAAATGAAAAACTGTTTTTT. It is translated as CASLGGHLNEKLFF.